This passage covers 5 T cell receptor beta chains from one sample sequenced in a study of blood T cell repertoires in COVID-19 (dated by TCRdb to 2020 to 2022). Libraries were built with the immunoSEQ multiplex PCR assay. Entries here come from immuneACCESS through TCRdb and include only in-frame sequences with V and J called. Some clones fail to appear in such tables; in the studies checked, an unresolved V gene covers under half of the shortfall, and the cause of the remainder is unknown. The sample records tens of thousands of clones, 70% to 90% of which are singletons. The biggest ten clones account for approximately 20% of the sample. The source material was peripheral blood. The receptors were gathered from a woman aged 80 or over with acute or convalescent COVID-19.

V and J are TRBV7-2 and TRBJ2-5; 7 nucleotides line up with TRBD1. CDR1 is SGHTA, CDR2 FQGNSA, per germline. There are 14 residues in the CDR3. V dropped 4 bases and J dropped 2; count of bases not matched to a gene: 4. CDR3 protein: CASSSLRGQETQYF. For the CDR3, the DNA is TGTGCCAGCAGCTCCCTCAGGGGGCAAGAGACCCAGTACTTC.

Written as DNA, the CDR3 is TGCGCCAGCAGCGGGAGCCGGGACAGGGAAAAAAAGGAGCAGTACTTC. Residues: CASSGSRDREKKEQYF. V and J are TRBV5-1 and TRBJ2-7; 9 positions agree with TRBD1. The CDR3 is 16 amino acids. V gave up 4 bases and J gave up 7 bases; unmatched junction bases: 15. Germline CDR1 SGHRS, CDR2 YFSETQ.

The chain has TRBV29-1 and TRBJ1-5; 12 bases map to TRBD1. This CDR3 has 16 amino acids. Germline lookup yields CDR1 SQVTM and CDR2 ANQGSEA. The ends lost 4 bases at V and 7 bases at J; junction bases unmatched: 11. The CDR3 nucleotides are TGCAGCGTTGGTGCCGGGACAGGGGGCGCAGGCCAGCCCCAGCATTTT. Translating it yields CSVGAGTGGAGQPQHF.

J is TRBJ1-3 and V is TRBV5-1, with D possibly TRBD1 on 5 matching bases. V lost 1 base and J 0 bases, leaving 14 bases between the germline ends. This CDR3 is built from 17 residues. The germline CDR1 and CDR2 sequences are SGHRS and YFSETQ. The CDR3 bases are TGCGCCAGCAGCTTGCGCCGATCAGGGTCCTCTGGAAACACCATATATTTT. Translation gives CASSLRRSGSSGNTIYF. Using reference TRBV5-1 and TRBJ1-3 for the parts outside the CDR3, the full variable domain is KAGVTQTPRYLIKTRGQQVTLSCSPISGHRSVSWYQQTPGQGLQFLFEYFSETQRNKGNFPGRFSGRQFSNSRSEMNVSTLELGDSALYLCASSLRRSGSSGNTIYFGEGSWLTVV.

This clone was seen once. The CDR3 region has the DNA TGCGCCAGCAGCCAAGAGGCGGGACCCAATCAGCCCCAGCATTTT. This codes for CASSQEAGPNQPQHF. This chain connects TRBV4-3 to TRBJ1-5, with a weak D call TRBD1 (5 bases). The germline CDR1 and CDR2 sequences are LGHNA and YSLEER. V was clipped by 0 bases and J by 3 bases, with 9 bases between them. This CDR3 has 15 amino acids.